Here is one T cell receptor (beta chain) with its context. This record comes from a study of blood T cell repertoires in COVID-19. At the level of the study: Samples came from the United States, Italy and Spain, spanning acute and convalescent COVID-19. T cells, B-cell-depleted T cells, or PBMCs supplied cDNA or gDNA.

Original processing methods: Cell counts per sample came from amplifying reference gene primers. This table comes from immunoSEQ multiplex PCR, and its TCRdb copy is limited to in-frame clones, with some not included. D and trimming were read from the DNA, whereas the V and J calls and clone size are those reported in that table. The table shows 200,000 to 300,000 clones, with 75% to 90% occurring only once. CDR1 and CDR2 (germline): SGHRS, YFSETQ. The length of the CDR3 is 16 residues. The V and J ends lost 1 base and 4 bases, in that order; junction bases with no gene match: 10. The rearrangement links TRBV5-1 to TRBJ2-7; 8 bases map to TRBD1. This sequence originates from a woman in her thirties or forties who had recovered from COVID-19. Sequencing was done on a sample of peripheral blood. Written as DNA, the CDR3 is TGCGCCAGCAGCTTGTCGGCAGGGGGCGCGAAGTACGAGCAGTACTTC. Translating it yields CASSLSAGGAKYEQYF.